This T cell receptor beta chain was obtained from a study of control samples from healthy donors and cancer patients. Trimming took 0 bases from V and 6 from J; bases not matched to a gene: 15. The CDR3 spans 18 residues. Germline CDR1 LGHDT, CDR2 YNNKEL (reference sequence). Profiling relied on immunoSEQ multiplex PCR, and the TCRdb table lists in-frame clones only, not all of them. The sample lists tens of thousands of clones, roughly 80% occurring once. The sequence was collected from a woman in her fifties or sixties with lung cancer. Material: PBMCs. The chain is built from TRBV3-1 (or the pseudogene TRBV3-2) and TRBJ1-1, with 8 bases fitting TRBD1. The CDR3: CASSQDYIDTDRGPEAFF. CDR3 sequence (DNA): TGTGCCAGCAGCCAAGATTATATAGATACTGACAGGGGCCCTGAAGCTTTCTTT.